The 7 T cell receptor beta chains reported below all come from one sample, sequenced in a study of blood T cell repertoires in COVID-19. Profiled with immunoSEQ multiplex PCR; TCRdb holds only in-frame clones, not every one. The table has more than 90,000 clones, roughly nine tenths seen once. The material sequenced was peripheral blood. These receptors were obtained from a man aged 70 or older who had recovered from COVID-19.

J is TRBJ1-5 and V is TRBV5-1; D is perhaps TRBD1 (5 bases). Germline V CDR1 and CDR2: SGHRS, YFSETQ. The CDR3 covers 15 residues. The V and J ends lost 0 bases and 5 bases respectively, with 12 bases between them. For the CDR3, the DNA is TGCGCCAGCAGCTTGGGCGGGGGTCAGGATCAGCCCCAGCATTTT. Translated: CASSLGGGQDQPQHF.

The chain employs TRBV5-1 and TRBJ1-1; 7 bases agree with TRBD1. Germline V gives CDR1 SGHRS, CDR2 YFSETQ. V lost 4 bases, J lost 1 base, and 7 bases stayed unmatched. This CDR3 contains 15 residues. CDR3 loop: CASSRKTGKNTEAFF. The DNA of the CDR3 is TGCGCCAGCAGCCGTAAGACAGGGAAGAACACTGAAGCTTTCTTT.

V is TRBV2 and J is TRBJ2-2; TRBD1 matches at 7 bases. CDR1 and CDR2 (germline): SNHLY, FYNNEI. The CDR3 is 14 residues long. J gave up 7 bases and V 4 bases, and 6 bases lay outside the gene matches. CDR3 region: CASSGRGLLGELFF. As DNA, the CDR3 is TGTGCCAGCAGTGGTAGGGGGCTTCTCGGGGAGCTGTTTTTT.

This rearrangement joins TRBV27 to TRBJ2-6, with 8 bases matching TRBD1. J lost 4 bases, V lost 5 bases, and 10 bases had no gene match. Germline CDR1 and CDR2: MNHEY and SMNVEV (reference sequence). CDR3 length: 17 residues. This chain's CDR3 is CASSLRQGTRGANVLTF. The CDR3, as DNA: TGTGCCAGCAGTCTTCGACAGGGGACAAGGGGGGCCAACGTCCTGACTTTC.

This clone was counted between two and nine times. This chain uses TRBV9 with TRBJ2-5; D unresolved. CDR1 is SGDLS, CDR2 YYNGEE, per germline. The V and J ends lost 3 bases and 5 bases respectively, with 11 bases between them. The CDR3 contains 13 residues. CDR3 in DNA: TGTGCCAGCAGCGCGAGACTGTGGGAGACCCAGTACTTC. Protein: CASSARLWETQYF.

The chain combines TRBV6-5 with TRBJ2-1; 7 bases are shared with TRBD2. CDR1 and CDR2 (germline): MNHEY, SVGAGI. This CDR3 is built from 14 residues. The V segment lost 0 bases and the J segment 5 bases; nucleotides outside the gene matches: 1. CDR3: CASSYSGTNNEQFF. In nucleotides, the CDR3 is TGTGCCAGCAGTTACTCCGGGACTAACAATGAGCAGTTCTTC.

This chain joins TRBV28 and TRBJ1-2; the match to TRBD1 covers 7 bases. This CDR3 is 15 amino acids long. V lost 4 bases, J lost 2 bases, and 7 bases stayed unmatched. Germline values: CDR1 MDHEN, CDR2 SYDVKM. CDR3 nucleotide sequence: TGTGCCAGCAGTTCCGGGACAGCCATCAACTATGGCTACACCTTC. The encoded protein is CASSSGTAINYGYTF.